The 15 T cell receptor beta chains in this list originate from one sample, sequenced in a study of blood T cells in healthy people across ages. Primers used in a second PCR of about 7 to 12 cycles were a sample-barcoded 5' primer and a J-beta primer mix. TCRdb ran MiXCR on the 5' RACE reads and lists one entry per CDR3 protein. Altogether 2 million or so distinct CDR3 sequences are present, roughly 52% being singletons, with the ten largest covering less than 2.5%. Source material: blood. The receptors shown here come from a middle-aged woman in good health.

This clonotype appeared a few times. The rearrangement uses TRBV9 and TRBJ2-3, with 8 bases lining up with TRBD2. Germline V lookup: CDR1 SGDLS, CDR2 YYNGEE. This CDR3 comprises 15 residues. J lost 2 bases, V lost 3 bases, and 5 bases had no gene match. CDR3: CASSAGGESTDTQYF. DNA of the CDR3: TGTGCCAGCAGCGCGGGAGGGGAATCCACAGATACGCAGTATTTT.

The count of this clonotype is one. This chain links TRBV11-1 with TRBJ2-5; TRBD1 matches at 8 bases. The CDR3 contains 16 residues. V lost 5 bases, J lost 5 bases, and 13 bases stayed unmatched. In germline, CDR1 is SGHAT, CDR2 FQDESV (reference sequence). CDR3 nucleotides: TGTGCCAGCAGCACTCGACAGGGGATTCGTTTGGAGACCCAGTACTTC. Translated, it gives CASSTRQGIRLETQYF.

This clonotype was detected a few times. The CDR3 DNA sequence: TGCAGCGCAGGGACAGAAGCTTTCTTT. Translation: CSAGTEAFF. The chain uses TRBV29-1 and TRBJ1-1; D perhaps matches TRBD1 (6 bases). Trimming left V 7 bases short and J 8 bases short, with 8 bases between. CDR3 size: 9 residues. CDR1 and CDR2 from the germline V gene are SQVTM and ANQGSEA.

This chain links TRBV13 with TRBJ2-3, with no clear D. The V gene lost 3 bases and the J gene lost 2 bases, with 9 bases spanning the gap. The germline V gene has CDR1 PRHDT and CDR2 FYEKMQ (reference sequence). The CDR3 is made up of 14 amino acids. CDR3 DNA sequence: TGTGCCAGCAGCTTCCTTCACCCCACAGATACGCAGTATTTT. It is translated as CASSFLHPTDTQYF. Full variable domain (outside the CDR3, taken from reference TRBV13 and TRBJ2-3): AAGVIQSPRHLIKEKRETATLKCYPIPRHDTVYWYQQGPGQDPQFLISFYEKMQSDKGSIPDRFSAQQFSDYHSELNMSSLELGDSALYFCASSFLHPTDTQYFGPGTRLTVL.

This clonotype came up a few times. The V and J genes are TRBV5-1 and TRBJ1-2; D is unclear. CDR1 is SGHRS, CDR2 YFSETQ, per germline. Deletions cut 4 bases from V and 5 bases from J, with 12 bases between. The CDR3 length is 13 residues. CDR3 DNA: TGCGCCAGCAGCCGCGAGGCGGAGTATGGCTACACCTTC. It encodes CASSREAEYGYTF.

This clonotype was counted a few times. The CDR3 bases are TGTGCCAGCAGTCCGCTCCAGGGGAGCACAGATACGCAGTATTTT. It yields the protein CASSPLQGSTDTQYF. The chain joins TRBV6-2 or TRBV6-3 to TRBJ2-3, with D tentatively TRBD1 (6 bases). The CDR3 totals 15 residues. Germline CDR1 is MNHEY and CDR2 is SVGEGT. The V end was cut by 5 bases, the J end by 0 bases, with 12 bases between.

V gene TRBV29-1 combines with J gene TRBJ1-3, with TRBD1 as a possible D gene (5 bases). V shed 5 bases and J shed 0 bases, with 11 bases lying between them. Germline V gene sequence: CDR1 SQVTM, CDR2 ANQGSEA. The CDR3 totals 14 residues. CDR3: CSVSGTVSGNTIYF. Here the CDR3 DNA reads TGCAGCGTTTCTGGGACCGTCTCTGGAAACACCATATATTTT.

This clonotype was seen more than once but under ten times. J is TRBJ2-2 and V is TRBV7-9, with 9 nucleotides matching TRBD2. This CDR3 contains 16 residues. V was pared by 2 bases and J by 4 bases, with 5 bases of the junction left unmatched. Germline CDR1 SEHNR, CDR2 FQNEAQ (reference sequence). In DNA form, the CDR3 reads TGTGCCAGCAGCTTATTAGCGGGGGCCGTCACCGGGGAGCTGTTTTTT. Its protein product is CASSLLAGAVTGELFF.

This chain uses TRBV20-1 with TRBJ2-1; 8 bases fit TRBD2. The CDR3 consists of 13 residues. The V gene end was trimmed by 5 bases and the J gene end by 9 bases; junction bases not matched to a gene: 9. The germline CDR1 and CDR2 sequences are DFQATT and SNEGSKA (reference sequence). The DNA of the CDR3 is TGCAGTGCTTCCGGACTAGCTCGTCCTGAGCAGTTCTTC. This codes for CSASGLARPEQFF.

Only a few counts were recorded for this clonotype. The V and J genes are TRBV7-6 and TRBJ2-3, with 11 bases aligning to TRBD2. The germline gives CDR1 SGHVS, CDR2 FNYEAQ. The CDR3 has 14 residues. Trimming at V came to 8 bases and at J to 1 base, leaving 2 bases not matched to a gene. The CDR3 is CASQLAGGTDTQYF. DNA for the CDR3: TGTGCCAGCCAACTAGCGGGGGGCACAGATACGCAGTATTTT. Filled out from reference TRBV7-6 and TRBJ2-3, the complete variable domain reads GAGVSQSPRYKVTKRGQDVALRCDPISGHVSLYWYRQALGQGPEFLTYFNYEAQQDKSGLPNDRFSAERPEGSISTLTIQRTEQRDSAMYRCASQLAGGTDTQYFGPGTRLTVL.

The J gene is TRBJ2-3, the V gene TRBV6-5; 11 nucleotides align to TRBD1. Trimming at V came to 0 bases and at J to 4 bases, leaving 9 bases not matched to a gene. CDR3 length: 18 amino acids. Germline CDR1 and CDR2: MNHEY and SVGAGI. The CDR3 region has the DNA TGTGCCAGCAGTTACTCCCGTCGGACAGGGGGCTTGGCAGATACGCAGTATTTT. This gives the protein CASSYSRRTGGLADTQYF.

The V call is TRBV7-2, the J call TRBJ2-7; 7 bases are shared with TRBD2. CDR1 is SGHTA and CDR2 is FQGNSA in the germline V gene. V dropped 4 bases and J dropped 10; count of bases not matched to a gene: 19. The CDR3 contains 16 residues. The CDR3 region has the DNA TGTGCCAGCAGCTCGTCAATGGGGGGGTTAGGGAGAAAACAGTACTTC. It codes for CASSSSMGGLGRKQYF.

J is TRBJ2-1 and V is TRBV27; either TRBD1 or TRBD2 may fit D (5 bases each). Germline V gene data show CDR1 as MNHEY and CDR2 as SMNVEV (reference sequence). The CDR3 contains 16 residues. The V end was cut by 3 bases, the J end by 7 bases, with 19 bases between. CDR3 coding DNA: TGTGCCAGCAGTTTTAGAGCGGACGAATCAGGGAATGAGCAGTTCTTC. This sequence encodes CASSFRADESGNEQFF.

This clonotype is a singleton in its sample. The rearrangement uses TRBV6-6 and TRBJ2-1, with D unclear. V lost 0 bases, J lost 6 bases, and 15 bases lay in between. From germline, CDR1 is MNHNY and CDR2 SVGAGI (reference sequence). This CDR3 is 16 amino acids long. The CDR3 bases are TGTGCCAGCAGTTACTCGAAATCGAGCAACCCCAATGAGCAGTTCTTC. Translated, it gives CASSYSKSSNPNEQFF.

The V and J genes are TRBV7-2 and TRBJ1-5, with a tentative D call TRBD1 (5 bases). V was clipped by 0 bases and J by 7 bases, with 16 bases between them. This CDR3 comprises 16 residues. The germline V gene has CDR1 SGHTA and CDR2 FQGNSA. CDR3 residues: CASSLAGVRVEQPQHF. CDR3 in DNA: TGTGCCAGCAGCTTAGCGGGGGTCAGGGTAGAGCAGCCCCAGCATTTT.